The 13 T cell receptor beta chains below were found in one sample sequenced in a study of blood T cell repertoires in COVID-19. Clones were read by immunoSEQ multiplex PCR, and TCRdb kept only the in-frame ones, dropping some. The sample holds hundreds of thousands of clones; 70% to 90% are singletons and the top ten take 1.3%. Material: peripheral blood. Receptors were obtained from a man between 70 and 80 years old with acute or convalescent COVID-19.

This chain joins TRBV28 and TRBJ2-1; D is perhaps TRBD1 (5 bases). Germline loops: CDR1 MDHEN, CDR2 SYDVKM. The CDR3 runs 12 residues. The V gene lost 6 bases and the J gene lost 10 bases, with 13 bases spanning the gap. The CDR3: CASRIRADEQFF. The CDR3 DNA follows: TGTGCCAGCAGAATCAGGGCTGACGAGCAGTTCTTC. Looking up the rest from reference TRBV28 and TRBJ2-1 gives the full variable domain: DVKVTQSSRYLVKRTGEKVFLECVQDMDHENMFWYRQDPGLGLRLIYFSYDVKMKEKGDIPEGYSVSREKKERFSLILESASTNQTSMYLCASRIRADEQFFGPGTRLTVL.

The V and J genes are TRBV27 and TRBJ2-7, with D uncertain. Germline CDR1 and CDR2: MNHEY and SMNVEV (reference sequence). The CDR3 is 10 amino acids. V dropped 10 bases and J dropped 0 bases, with 4 bases sitting between them. CDR3 region: CATHSYEQYF. DNA of the CDR3: TGTGCCACCCACTCCTACGAGCAGTACTTC.

The V gene is TRBV19, the J gene TRBJ1-5; TRBD1 matches at 8 bases. The CDR3 covers 13 residues. Germline V gene data show CDR1 as LNHDA and CDR2 as SQIVND (reference sequence). Trimming took 10 bases from V and 7 from J; bases not matched to a gene: 9. CDR3 DNA: TGTGCCACGGACAGGGTCGCAGGACAGCCCCAGCATTTT. This encodes CATDRVAGQPQHF.

The chain uses TRBV7-2 and TRBJ2-1, with no clear D. V shed 3 bases and J shed 9 bases, with 12 bases lying between them. The CDR3 runs to 13 residues. The V gene's germline CDR1 is SGHTA and CDR2 FQGNSA. DNA of the CDR3: TGTGCCAGCAGCTTTTTAACCCGAGGTGAGCAGTTCTTC. Its translation is CASSFLTRGEQFF.

The CDR3 nucleotides are TGTGCCAGCAGCTTCGTATTAGTGAACACTGAAGCTTTCTTT. It codes for CASSFVLVNTEAFF. V and J are TRBV7-2 and TRBJ1-1; unclear D gene. V dropped 3 bases and J dropped 0 bases, with 8 bases sitting between them. The CDR3 totals 14 residues. Per the germline V gene, CDR1 is SGHTA and CDR2 is FQGNSA.

The chain uses TRBV6-1 and TRBJ2-2, with 10 bases that match TRBD1. The germline gives CDR1 MNHNS, CDR2 SASEGT. The junction had 7 bases not matched to a gene; V was cut back by 5 bases and J by 7 bases. This CDR3 spans 15 amino acids. Written as DNA, the CDR3 is TGTGCCAGCAGTTCAGACAGGGGGCGAGGCGGGGAGCTGTTTTTT. Amino acid sequence: CASSSDRGRGGELFF.

Details on this clone: A read error may account for a junction end that differs from germline. This chain uses TRBV5-1 with TRBJ2-6; 11 bases map to TRBD1. This CDR3 has 14 residues. The germline V gene has CDR1 SGHRS and CDR2 YFSETQ. The CDR3 is CASSPGQGGNVLTF. DNA of the CDR3: TGCGCCAGCAGCCCGGGACAGGGGGGCAACGTCCTGACTTTC. Filled out from reference TRBV5-1 and TRBJ2-6, the complete variable domain reads KAGVTQTPRYLIKTRGQQVTLSCSPISGHRSVSWYQQTPGQGLQFLFEYFSETQRNKGNFPGRFSGRQFSNSRSEMNVSTLELGDSALYLCASSPGQGGNVLTFGAGSRLTVL.

The chain carries TRBV5-1 and TRBJ2-5, with D perhaps TRBD1 (6 bases). CDR1 is SGHRS, CDR2 YFSETQ, per germline. This CDR3 has 15 amino acids. V lost 4 bases and J lost 2, with 15 bases in between. The CDR3 sequence is CASSLSGQRQETQYF. The CDR3 nucleotides are TGCGCCAGCAGCCTCTCCGGACAGCGGCAAGAGACCCAGTACTTC.

The chain carries TRBV6-2 or TRBV6-3 and TRBJ1-2; unclear D gene. Germline V CDR1 and CDR2: MNHEY, SVGEGT. The CDR3 consists of 12 residues. V shed 2 bases and J shed 4 bases, with 5 bases lying between them. The CDR3 spells CASSYPLYGYTF. CDR3 DNA sequence: TGTGCCAGCAGTTACCCCCTCTATGGCTACACCTTC.

The chain is built from TRBV6-5 and TRBJ2-3, with 8 bases matching TRBD1. Per germline, CDR1 MNHEY and CDR2 SVGAGI. The CDR3 is made up of 13 amino acids. With V trimmed by 7 bases and J by 7 bases, 7 bases remained unmatched. This CDR3 is CASTMQGAHTQYF. In DNA, the CDR3 is TGTGCCAGCACTATGCAGGGGGCCCATACGCAGTATTTT.

V and J are TRBV4-1 and TRBJ1-1; TRBD1 might be the D (5 bases). The CDR3 totals 13 residues. Germline V CDR1 and CDR2: MGHRA, YSYEKL. Trimming took 0 bases from V and 6 from J, leaving 8 bases between them. CDR3 loop: CASSQEGGSEAFF. Here the CDR3 DNA reads TGCGCCAGCAGCCAAGAGGGGGGATCTGAAGCTTTCTTT.

The chain combines TRBV20-1 with TRBJ2-7, with 7 bases matching TRBD1. After removal of 3 bases from V and 2 bases from J, the junction contained 1 base not matched to a gene. Germline V gene sequence: CDR1 DFQATT, CDR2 SNEGSKA (reference sequence). The CDR3 length is 12 residues. This chain's CDR3 is CSASGQAYEQYF. CDR3 bases: TGCAGTGCTAGTGGACAGGCCTACGAGCAGTACTTC.

The V and J genes are TRBV5-4 and TRBJ2-2; TRBD1 matches 7 bases. The CDR3 runs to 17 residues. The trim removed 4 bases at V and 1 base at J, leaving 10 bases unmatched. The germline V gene encodes CDR1 SGHNT and CDR2 YYREEE (reference sequence). The CDR3 DNA reads as TGTGCCAGCAGCACGGACCCTCGGACAGGGAACACCGGGGAGCTGTTTTTT. Amino acids: CASSTDPRTGNTGELFF. Drawing the rest from reference TRBV5-4 and TRBJ2-2, the complete variable domain is ETGVTQSPTHLIKTRGQQVTLRCSSQSGHNTVSWYQQALGQGPQFIFQYYREEENGRGNFPPRFSGLQFPNYSSELNVNALELDDSALYLCASSTDPRTGNTGELFFGEGSRLTVL.